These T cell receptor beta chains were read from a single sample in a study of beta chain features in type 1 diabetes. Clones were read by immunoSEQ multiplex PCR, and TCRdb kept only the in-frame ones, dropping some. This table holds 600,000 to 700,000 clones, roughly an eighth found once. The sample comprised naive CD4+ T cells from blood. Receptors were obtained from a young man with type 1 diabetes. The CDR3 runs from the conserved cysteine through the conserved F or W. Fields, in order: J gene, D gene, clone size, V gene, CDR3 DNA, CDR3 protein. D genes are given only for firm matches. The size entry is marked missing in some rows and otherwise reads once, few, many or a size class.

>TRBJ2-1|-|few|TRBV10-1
TGCGCCAGCAGTGAGTCGATGGGGCGAAATGAGCAGTTCTTC
CASSESMGRNEQFF
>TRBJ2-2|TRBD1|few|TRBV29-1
TGCAGCGTTGAACTTCAGGGGGCTAACACCGGGGAGCTGTTTTTT
CSVELQGANTGELFF
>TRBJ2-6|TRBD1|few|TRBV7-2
TGTGCCAGCAGCCTCGGACAGGGTCGGGGGGCCAACGTCCTGACTTTC
CASSLGQGRGANVLTF
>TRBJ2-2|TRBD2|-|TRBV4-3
TGCGCCAGCAGCCAAAGCGGACGGGGGGTGGGCACCGGGGAGCTGTTTTTT
CASSQSGRGVGTGELFF
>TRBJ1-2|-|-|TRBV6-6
TGTGCCAGCAGTTATAGAGTGGTCTATGGCTACACCTTC
CASSYRVVYGYTF
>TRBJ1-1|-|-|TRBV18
TGTGCCAGCTCATCGGGCCTCACCCCCGCTGAAGCTTTCTTT
CASSSGLTPAEAFF
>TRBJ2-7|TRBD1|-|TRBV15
TGTGCCACCAGCAGATTAATGGGACAGGGGGCCCACGAGCAGTACTTC
CATSRLMGQGAHEQYF
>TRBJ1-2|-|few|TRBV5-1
TGCGCCAGCAGTTCGACTAACTATGGCTACACCTTC
CASSSTNYGYTF
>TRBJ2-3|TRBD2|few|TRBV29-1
TGCAGCGTTGAAGGGCAGGGGACTAGCGGGGTTAGCACAGATACGCAGTATTTT
CSVEGQGTSGVSTDTQYF
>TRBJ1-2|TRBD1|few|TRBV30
TGTGCCTCTGACAGGGCTGGCTACACCTTC
CASDRAGYTF
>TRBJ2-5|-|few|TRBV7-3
TGTGCCAGCAGCCAAACAGGGCAAGAGACCCAGTACTTC
CASSQTGQETQYF
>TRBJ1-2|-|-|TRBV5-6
TGTGCCAGCAGCTTGGTGGGACAAGCAAACTATGGCTACACCTTC
CASSLVGQANYGYTF
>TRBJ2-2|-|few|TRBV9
TGTGCCAGCAGCACCCAGCAGCGGGCCGGGGAGCTGTTTTTT
CASSTQQRAGELFF
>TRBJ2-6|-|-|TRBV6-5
TGTGCCAGCAGCCCAACCTCTGGGGCCAACGTCCTGACTTTC
CASSPTSGANVLTF
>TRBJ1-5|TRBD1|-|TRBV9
TGTGCCAGCAGCACAGGGGGCTGGCAGCCCCAGCATTTT
CASSTGGWQPQHF
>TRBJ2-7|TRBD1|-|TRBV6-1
TGTGCCAGCAGTGAATGGACAGGGGCGTCCTACGAGCAGTACTTC
CASSEWTGASYEQYF
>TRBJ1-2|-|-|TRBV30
TGTGCCTGGAGTGTGGGCAGGGAATATGGCTACACCTTC
CAWSVGREYGYTF
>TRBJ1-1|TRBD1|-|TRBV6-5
TGTGCCAGCAGTTACCAGCCGGGACAGGGGAAGCCTGAAGCTTTCTTT
CASSYQPGQGKPEAFF
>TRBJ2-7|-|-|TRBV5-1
TGCGCCAGCAGCTTGTTTTCGGGACACAGAAACTACGAGCAGTACTTC
CASSLFSGHRNYEQYF
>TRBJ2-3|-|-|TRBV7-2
TGTGCCAGCTCAACCACTCGGGGTACAGATACGCAGTATTTT
CASSTTRGTDTQYF
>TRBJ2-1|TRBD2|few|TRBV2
TGTGCCAGCAGTGAAACGAGCGGGGGAATCTACAATGAGCAGTTCTTC
CASSETSGGIYNEQFF
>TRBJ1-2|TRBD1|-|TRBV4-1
TGCGCCAGCAGCCCGGGACAGAACTATGGCTACACCTTC
CASSPGQNYGYTF
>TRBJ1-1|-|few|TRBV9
TGTGCCAGCAGCGTAGTTTGGGACACTGAAGCTTTCTTT
CASSVVWDTEAFF
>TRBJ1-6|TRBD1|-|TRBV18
TGTGCCAGCTCACCCCGTACCACAGGGGCCAATAATTCACCCCTCCACTTT
CASSPRTTGANNSPLHF
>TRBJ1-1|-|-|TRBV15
TGTGCCACCAGCAGTCCAACACCAAACACTGAAGCTTTCTTT
CATSSPTPNTEAFF
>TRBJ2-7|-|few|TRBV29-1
TGCAGCGTGGTCCGCAGGCAAGGTTACGAGCAGTACTTC
CSVVRRQGYEQYF
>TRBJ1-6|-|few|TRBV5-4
TGTGCCAGCAGCTTCCTCCAGGGAGGAGACTCACCCCTCCACTTT
CASSFLQGGDSPLHF
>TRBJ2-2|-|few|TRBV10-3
TGTGCCATCACTCGCGAAGGTACCGGGGAGCTGTTTTTT
CAITREGTGELFF
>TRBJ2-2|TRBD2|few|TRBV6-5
TGTGCCAGCAGTCCGAGCGGGGTTGGCACCGGGGAGCTGTTTTTT
CASSPSGVGTGELFF
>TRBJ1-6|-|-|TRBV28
TGTGCCAGCAGTTCACGGACAAGGGCTTATAGGGATTCACCCCTCCACTTT
CASSSRTRAYRDSPLHF
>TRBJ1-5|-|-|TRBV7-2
TGTGCCAGCAGCTTGGAATATAGCGGCAATCAGCCCCAGCATTTT
CASSLEYSGNQPQHF
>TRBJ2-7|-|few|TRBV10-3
TGTGCCATCACTCCGCAGGTGGCACCGGCCTACGAGCAGTACTTC
CAITPQVAPAYEQYF
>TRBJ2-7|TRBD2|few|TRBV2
TGTGCCAGCATTTTCGGACTAGCAGTTGACTACGAGCAGTACTTC
CASIFGLAVDYEQYF
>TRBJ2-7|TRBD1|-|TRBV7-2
TGTGCCAGCAGCCGAGGGACAGGTAACGAGCAGTACTTC
CASSRGTGNEQYF
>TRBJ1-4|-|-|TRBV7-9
TGTGCCAGCAGCTTAGTCGGGCAGACATTAAGCGTAACTAATGAAAAACTGTTTTTT
CASSLVGQTLSVTNEKLFF
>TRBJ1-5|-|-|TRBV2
TGTGCCAGCAGTGAAGCGACTCGGGGTCCGGGAACACAGCCCCAGCATTTT
CASSEATRGPGTQPQHF
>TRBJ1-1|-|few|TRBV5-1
TGCGCCAGCAGCCCCCCTAGGACGGATAACACTGAAGCTTTCTTT
CASSPPRTDNTEAFF
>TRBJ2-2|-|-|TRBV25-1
TGTGCCAGCAAAACTTACACCGGGGAGCTGTTTTTT
CASKTYTGELFF
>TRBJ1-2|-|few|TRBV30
TGTGCCTGGAGTGTTAGTGGGGGCGAACAGATCTATGGCTACACCTTC
CAWSVSGGEQIYGYTF
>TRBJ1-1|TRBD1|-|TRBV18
TGTGCCACCCGGACAGGGGAGAACACTGAAGCTTTCTTT
CATRTGENTEAFF
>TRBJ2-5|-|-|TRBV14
TGTGCCAGCAGCCTTTTAGAGACCCAGTACTTC
CASSLLETQYF
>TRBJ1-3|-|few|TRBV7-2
TGTGCCAGCAGCTTAGGGCTCTCTGGAAACACCATATATTTT
CASSLGLSGNTIYF
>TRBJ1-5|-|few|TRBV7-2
TGTGCCAGCAGCTTAAGTCAAGGATTACATCAGCCCCAGCATTTT
CASSLSQGLHQPQHF
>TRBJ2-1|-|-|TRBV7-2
TGTGCCAGCTTCCCTGGAACAGGGACCTACAATGAGCAGTTCTTC
CASFPGTGTYNEQFF
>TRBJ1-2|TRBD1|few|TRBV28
TGTGCCAGCAGCCCCACCCCGACAGGGGACAGCTATGGCTACACCTTC
CASSPTPTGDSYGYTF
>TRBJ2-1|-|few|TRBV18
TGTGCCGGGTCAGGGGACGATGAGCAGTTCTTC
CAGSGDDEQFF
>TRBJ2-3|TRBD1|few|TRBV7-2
TGTGCCAGTCCGCCCCAGGGGACAGGGGGCGCGGCAGATACGCAGTATTTT
CASPPQGTGGAADTQYF
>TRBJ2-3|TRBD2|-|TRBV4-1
TGCGCCAGCAGCCAAGACGGCGGGGGGGCTGGGACAGATACGCAGTATTTT
CASSQDGGGAGTDTQYF
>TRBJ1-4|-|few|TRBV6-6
TGTGCCAGCAGTCCTCCTCTCTCAACTAATGAAAAACTGTTTTTT
CASSPPLSTNEKLFF
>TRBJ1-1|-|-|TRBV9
TGTGCCAGCAGCACGCCAGGGGCCACTGAAGCTTTCTTT
CASSTPGATEAFF
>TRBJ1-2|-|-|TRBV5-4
TGTGCCAGCAGCTTGGGTCTTCGCTACACCTTC
CASSLGLRYTF
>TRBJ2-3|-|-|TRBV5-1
TGCGCCAGCAGCTTGGCTTCGGGGCGGACCACCACAGATACGCAGTATTTT
CASSLASGRTTTDTQYF
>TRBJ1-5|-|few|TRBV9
TGTGCCAGCAGCGGGGACACTAATCAGCCCCAGCATTTT
CASSGDTNQPQHF
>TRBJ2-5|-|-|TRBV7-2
TGTGCCAGCAGCTTTTCCCCGGAGACCCAGTACTTC
CASSFSPETQYF